These 2 T cell receptor beta chains were all obtained from the same sample, sequenced in a study of cytomegalovirus exposure and HLA in healthy donors. TCRdb keeps only in-frame clones here, not all; method: immunoSEQ multiplex PCR. The data show fewer than 140,000 clones, approximately 90% seen once. The source material was PBMCs. The receptors derive from a woman aged 18-29 years in good health and CMV-seropositive.

The chain carries TRBV5-1 and TRBJ1-2, with 8 positions matching TRBD1. After removal of 0 bases from V and 9 bases from J, the junction contained 10 bases not matched to a gene. The CDR3 consists of 15 residues. Germline-derived CDR1 and CDR2 are SGHRS and YFSETQ. CDR3 in DNA: TGCGCCAGCAGCTTGGAAGACAGGGGTATAAGTAGCTACACCTTC. Translated: CASSLEDRGISSYTF. Together with reference TRBV5-1 and TRBJ1-2, the CDR3 gives the full variable domain: KAGVTQTPRYLIKTRGQQVTLSCSPISGHRSVSWYQQTPGQGLQFLFEYFSETQRNKGNFPGRFSGRQFSNSRSEMNVSTLELGDSALYLCASSLEDRGISSYTFGSGTRLTVV.

The CDR3 DNA reads as TGTGCCAGCAGTTTCCCCGCGTACTGGCTCCGGGACAGGAGCTCACCCCTCCACTTT. This sequence encodes CASSFPAYWLRDRSSPLHF. The chain combines TRBV28 with TRBJ1-6; 8 nucleotides line up with TRBD1. Trimming cost V 3 bases and J 10 bases; bases outside gene matches: 20. The V gene's germline CDR1 is MDHEN and CDR2 SYDVKM. The CDR3 contains 19 residues.